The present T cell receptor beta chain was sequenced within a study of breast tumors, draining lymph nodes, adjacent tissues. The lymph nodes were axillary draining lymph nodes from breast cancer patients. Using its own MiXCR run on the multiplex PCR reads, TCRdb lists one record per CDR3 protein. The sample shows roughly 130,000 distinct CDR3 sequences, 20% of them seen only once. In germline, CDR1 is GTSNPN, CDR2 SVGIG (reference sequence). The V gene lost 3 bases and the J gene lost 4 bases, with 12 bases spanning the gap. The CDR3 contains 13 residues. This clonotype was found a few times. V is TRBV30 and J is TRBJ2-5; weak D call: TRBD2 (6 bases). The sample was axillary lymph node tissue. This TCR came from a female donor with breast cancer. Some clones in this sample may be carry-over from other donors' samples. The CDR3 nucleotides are TGTGCCTGGAGCTACGGGAGACGAGAGACCCAGTACTTC. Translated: CAWSYGRRETQYF. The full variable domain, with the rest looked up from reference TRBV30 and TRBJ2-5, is SQTIHQWPATLVQPVGSPLSLECTVEGTSNPNLYWYRQAAGRGLQLLFYSVGIGQISSEVPQNLSASRPQDRQFILSSKKLLLSDSGFYLCAWSYGRRETQYFGPGTRLLVL.